This T cell receptor (beta chain) was retrieved from a study of cytomegalovirus exposure and HLA in healthy donors. Study-wide results and limits: Presence/absence analyses supposed approximately even sequencing depth among donors. Prior analysis indicated that the majority of TCR beta V segments exhibited productivity approximately 90% or approximately 30% of the time. The classifier reportedly diagnosed cytomegalovirus status with high specificity and sensitivity.

60 Vbeta and 13 Jbeta primers were used in PCR. Per the study methods: An analysis that came later counted tens of millions of unique TCR beta chains, around 12 million shared. The data were produced by immunoSEQ multiplex PCR, yet TCRdb's version contains in-frame clones alone and is incomplete. D and trimming were read from the DNA, whereas the V and J calls and clone size are those reported in that table. The sample has roughly 150,000 clones, about two thirds seen once. In germline, CDR1 is SGHTA, CDR2 FQGNSA. After removal of 5 bases from V and 4 bases from J, the junction contained 9 bases not matched to a gene. This CDR3 spans 18 amino acids. Details on this clone: The antigen is not known.

The chain carries TRBV7-2 and TRBJ2-1; 15 bases line up with TRBD2. Input material: PBMCs. This TCR was sampled from a man aged 25 to 40 in good health and CMV-seropositive. The CDR3 region has the DNA TGTGCCAGCAGCCGTGGACTAGCGGGAGGGCCGGGGTACAATGAGCAGTTCTTC. It codes for CASSRGLAGGPGYNEQFF.